These 20 T cell receptor beta chains share one sample of origin, sequenced in a study of shared clonotypes between healthy human individuals. TCRdb's copy holds only in-frame clones and misses some; the assay was immunoSEQ multiplex PCR. The sample holds some 800,000 clones, about 92% seen once. Naive CD8 cells, CD45RO-negative and positively selected for CCR7, excluded terminally differentiated effector memory CD45RA+ cells. The specimen sequenced was naive CD8+ T cells sorted from blood. The receptors shown here come from a man younger than 45 in good health.

This sequence joins TRBV5-5 and TRBJ2-2, with TRBD1 matching over 10 bases. V shed 4 bases and J 2 bases; nucleotides not matched to a gene: 5. The germline gives CDR1 SGHKS, CDR2 YYEKEE (reference sequence). This CDR3 is 16 amino acids long. In DNA form, the CDR3 reads TGTGCCAGCAGCCTACGGGACAGGGGTAACACCGGGGAGCTGTTTTTT. Its protein is CASSLRDRGNTGELFF.

There are a few counts of this clone. The chain links TRBV15 to TRBJ1-1; a possible D gene is TRBD1 (5 bases). Trimming removed 3 bases from V and 6 bases from J, with 14 bases in between. The CDR3 runs to 14 residues. Germline V gene lookup returns CDR1 LNHNV and CDR2 YYDKDF (reference sequence). The CDR3 spells CATSRGRTDAEAFF. The DNA of the CDR3 is TGTGCCACCAGCAGGGGACGGACTGACGCTGAAGCTTTCTTT.

The genes are TRBV7-9 and TRBJ2-7; TRBD2 matches at 14 bases. J gave up 7 bases and V 5 bases, and 16 bases lay outside the gene matches. The CDR3 runs to 18 residues. Germline-derived CDR1 and CDR2 are SEHNR and FQNEAQ (reference sequence). The CDR3 is CASSPTGLAGDRPPEQYF. The CDR3, as DNA: TGTGCCAGCAGCCCGACGGGACTAGCGGGAGATCGGCCCCCGGAGCAGTACTTC. Full variable domain (rest looked up from reference TRBV7-9 and TRBJ2-7): DTGVSQNPRHKITKRGQNVTFRCDPISEHNRLYWYRQTLGQGPEFLTYFQNEAQLEKSRLLSDRFSAERPKGSFSTLEIQRTEQGDSAMYLCASSPTGLAGDRPPEQYFGPGTRLTVT.

The V gene is TRBV5-4, the J gene TRBJ2-1; the match to TRBD1 covers 9 bases. V dropped 3 bases and J dropped 3; count of bases not matched to a gene: 4. CDR1 SGHNT and CDR2 YYREEE come from the germline V gene (reference sequence). This CDR3 has 15 amino acids. CDR3 sequence: CASSSRDRVYNEQFF. The CDR3 DNA reads as TGTGCCAGCAGCTCCCGGGACAGGGTCTACAATGAGCAGTTCTTC. The full variable domain, with the rest looked up from reference TRBV5-4 and TRBJ2-1, is ETGVTQSPTHLIKTRGQQVTLRCSSQSGHNTVSWYQQALGQGPQFIFQYYREEENGRGNFPPRFSGLQFPNYSSELNVNALELDDSALYLCASSSRDRVYNEQFFGPGTRLTVL.

This sequence joins TRBV5-6 and TRBJ2-3; 9 bases map to TRBD2. CDR3 length equals 18 residues. Unmatched junction bases numbered 13, after V lost 4 bases and J lost 1 base. The germline gives CDR1 SGHDT, CDR2 YYEEEE. The CDR3 loop is CASSPWVAGVSGTDTQYF. The CDR3, as DNA: TGTGCCAGCAGCCCCTGGGTAGCGGGAGTGTCTGGCACAGATACGCAGTATTTT.

The chain is built from TRBV28 and TRBJ2-1; a weak D match, TRBD2 (6 bases). Trimming stripped 7 bases from V and 2 bases from J, with 12 bases between. CDR3 size: 14 residues. The germline CDR1 and CDR2 sequences are MDHEN and SYDVKM. The DNA for the CDR3 is TGTGCCAGCAATAAGGACTATCCCTACAATGAGCAGTTCTTC. Translation: CASNKDYPYNEQFF. The full variable domain, in which reference TRBV28 and TRBJ2-1 provide the parts outside the CDR3, is DVKVTQSSRYLVKRTGEKVFLECVQDMDHENMFWYRQDPGLGLRLIYFSYDVKMKEKGDIPEGYSVSREKKERFSLILESASTNQTSMYLCASNKDYPYNEQFFGPGTRLTVL.

The V and J genes are TRBV9 and TRBJ2-2; perhaps TRBD2 as D (6 bases). The CDR3 consists of 15 residues. Deletions cut 4 bases from V and 4 bases from J, with 14 bases between. Germline V gene sequence: CDR1 SGDLS, CDR2 YYNGEE. The CDR3 sequence: CASSYLALGTGELFF. CDR3 nucleotides: TGTGCCAGCAGCTATCTAGCGCTCGGCACCGGGGAGCTGTTTTTT.

The chain has TRBV7-2 and TRBJ2-7; 10 bases are a match to TRBD2. V was clipped by 2 bases and J by 3 bases; unmatched bases: 7. CDR3 length equals 16 residues. The germline V gene has CDR1 SGHTA and CDR2 FQGNSA. The CDR3 DNA is TGTGCCAGCAGCTTAAATCCTAGCGGGAGTGTCTACGAGCAGTACTTC. Translating gives CASSLNPSGSVYEQYF.

This clone has just a few counts. This chain joins TRBV5-8 and TRBJ2-1, with a weak D call TRBD2 (5 bases). The germline CDR1 and CDR2 sequences are SGHTS and YDEGEE. V shed 4 bases and J shed 6 bases, with 11 bases lying between them. The CDR3 runs 13 residues. Here the CDR3 reads CASSLLAFNEQFF. In DNA, the CDR3 is TGTGCCAGCAGCCTTCTAGCCTTCAATGAGCAGTTCTTC.

V and J are TRBV13 and TRBJ2-7; D is unresolved. This CDR3 has 14 amino acids. The V and J ends lost 5 bases and 0 bases respectively, with 11 bases between them. The germline gives CDR1 PRHDT, CDR2 FYEKMQ (reference sequence). The CDR3 nucleotides read TGTGCCAGCAGCCCGTCCGAAGTCTCCTACGAGCAGTACTTC. Residues: CASSPSEVSYEQYF. The full variable domain, its missing parts supplied by reference TRBV13 and TRBJ2-7, is AAGVIQSPRHLIKEKRETATLKCYPIPRHDTVYWYQQGPGQDPQFLISFYEKMQSDKGSIPDRFSAQQFSDYHSELNMSSLELGDSALYFCASSPSEVSYEQYFGPGTRLTVT.

The V gene is TRBV29-1, the J gene TRBJ1-2; D not resolved. This CDR3 comprises 11 residues. The V and J ends lost 2 bases and 6 bases respectively, with 7 bases between them. Looked up from germline, CDR1 is SQVTM and CDR2 is ANQGSEA. CDR3 DNA: TGCAGCGTTGAACGGGGTAATGGCTACACCTTC. Its protein product is CSVERGNGYTF.

The V and J genes are TRBV9 and TRBJ2-2, with unresolved D. The CDR3 has 13 amino acids. Germline V gene lookup returns CDR1 SGDLS and CDR2 YYNGEE. V was trimmed by 0 bases and J by 6 bases, leaving 6 bases between them. CDR3 region: CASSVVDAGELFF. CDR3 coding DNA: TGTGCCAGCAGCGTAGTAGATGCCGGGGAGCTGTTTTTT. Complete variable domain (other parts from reference TRBV9 and TRBJ2-2): DSGVTQTPKHLITATGQRVTLRCSPRSGDLSVYWYQQSLDQGLQFLIQYYNGEERAKGNILERFSAQQFPDLHSELNLSSLELGDSALYFCASSVVDAGELFFGEGSRLTVL.

In this sample, this clone turned up once. Other DNA sequences in the same sample also yield this CDR3. The V call is TRBV6-6, the J call TRBJ2-7; D uncertain. Trimming removed 2 bases from V and 7 bases from J, with 6 bases in between. Per germline, CDR1 MNHNY and CDR2 SVGAGI (reference sequence). The CDR3 covers 11 residues. CDR3 sequence: CASSYGREQYF. The CDR3 region has the DNA TGTGCCAGCAGTTACGGGCGGGAGCAGTACTTC.

The V gene is TRBV10-3, the J gene TRBJ2-3; TRBD2 might be the D (6 bases). The CDR3 totals 15 residues. Trimming shortened V by 0 bases and J by 2 bases, and 9 bases separated the two germline ends. Germline V CDR1 and CDR2: ENHRY, SYGVKD. DNA for the CDR3: TGTGCCATCAGTGAGTCCGGGGGATACACAGATACGCAGTATTTT. This sequence encodes CAISESGGYTDTQYF.

The gene calls are TRBV4-2 and TRBJ2-7; 7 bases are shared with TRBD1. J lost 6 bases, V lost 10 bases, and 12 bases had no gene match. The length of the CDR3 is 13 residues. CDR1 and CDR2 from the germline V gene are LGHNA and YNFKEQ. In DNA form, the CDR3 reads TGTGCCACCCCCGTGAGACAGGGACCCGAGCAGTACTTC. Amino acids: CATPVRQGPEQYF.

The V and J genes are TRBV5-1 and TRBJ2-5; tentatively, D is TRBD1 (5 bases). The J call may be in error: the DNA end matches TRBJ2-7 better. Per the germline V gene, CDR1 is SGHRS and CDR2 is YFSETQ. The CDR3 is 16 residues long. The CDR3 reads CASSSPAGSSSYEQYF. CDR3 bases: TGCGCCAGCAGCTCCCCCGCAGGGTCAAGCTCCTACGAGCAGTACTTC.

The chain carries TRBV19 and TRBJ2-3, with TRBD2 as a possible D gene (6 bases). The germline V and J ends were trimmed by 8 bases and 6 bases, with 12 bases remaining between them. The CDR3 has 12 amino acids. Germline loops: CDR1 LNHDA, CDR2 SQIVND (reference sequence). In DNA, the CDR3 is TGTGCCAGTCCGAACGCGGGGGATACGCAGTATTTT. Its protein product is CASPNAGDTQYF.

V is TRBV2 and J is TRBJ2-5; TRBD1 aligns across 7 bases. CDR3 length: 13 amino acids. Germline CDR1 and CDR2: SNHLY and FYNNEI. The V segment lost 7 bases and the J segment 2 bases; nucleotides outside the gene matches: 4. The CDR3 bases are TGTGCCAGCAATGGCAGGGGGCAAGAGACCCAGTACTTC. This sequence encodes CASNGRGQETQYF.

The genes are TRBV11-3 and TRBJ2-3; 7 nucleotides match TRBD1. Trimming removed 11 bases from V and 5 bases from J; junction bases left unmatched: 10. This CDR3 has 13 amino acids. CDR1 SGHNT and CDR2 YENEEA come from the germline V gene. The CDR3 loop is CASQGPEGDTQYF. CDR3 coding DNA: TGTGCCTCACAGGGGCCCGAGGGAGATACGCAGTATTTT.

With regard to this clone: In the same sample, other DNA sequences code for this CDR3. The chain joins TRBV30 to TRBJ2-5, with D possibly TRBD2 on 5 matching bases. CDR3 length equals 13 residues. V dropped 2 bases and J dropped 1 base, with 8 bases sitting between them. Germline loops: CDR1 GTSNPN, CDR2 SVGIG (reference sequence). This CDR3 reads CAWSLGSQETQYF. Written as DNA, the CDR3 is TGTGCCTGGAGTCTGGGGAGCCAAGAGACCCAGTACTTC.